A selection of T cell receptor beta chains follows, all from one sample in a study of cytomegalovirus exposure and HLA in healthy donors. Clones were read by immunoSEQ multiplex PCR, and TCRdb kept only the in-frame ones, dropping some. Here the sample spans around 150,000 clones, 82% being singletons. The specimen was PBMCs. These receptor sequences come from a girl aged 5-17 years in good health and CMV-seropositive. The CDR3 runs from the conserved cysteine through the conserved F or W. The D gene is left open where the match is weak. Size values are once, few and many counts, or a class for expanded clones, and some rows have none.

CDR3 DNA: TGCGCCAGCAGCCAAGGATGGGGCGGTAGCAATCAGCCCCAGCATTTT; CDR3 protein: CASSQGWGGSNQPQHF; J gene: TRBJ1-5; V gene: TRBV4-1; D gene: .; clone size: .
CDR3 DNA: TGTGCCAGCAGTTTAATAGTTTCGATGAACACTGAAGCTTTCTTT; CDR3 protein: CASSLIVSMNTEAFF; J gene: TRBJ1-1; V gene: TRBV28; D gene: .; clone size: once
CDR3 DNA: TGTGCCAGCAGTTTTCCGGGACAGGGGTTGTTCGAGCAGTACTTC; CDR3 protein: CASSFPGQGLFEQYF; J gene: TRBJ2-7; V gene: TRBV28; D gene: TRBD1; clone size: .
CDR3 DNA: TGTGCCAGCACCTTGGGCGGGGACAGCGAAGCTTTCTTT; CDR3 protein: CASTLGGDSEAFF; J gene: TRBJ1-1; V gene: TRBV28; D gene: TRBD1; clone size: few
CDR3 DNA: TGTGCCAGCGGGGACAGTGACATGAACACTGAAGCTTTCTTT; CDR3 protein: CASGDSDMNTEAFF; J gene: TRBJ1-1; V gene: TRBV9; D gene: TRBD1; clone size: .
CDR3 DNA: TGTGCCAGCAGATTAAAGGGGGCAGTTGGCAATCAGCCCCAGCATTTT; CDR3 protein: CASRLKGAVGNQPQHF; J gene: TRBJ1-5; V gene: TRBV27; D gene: TRBD1; clone size: once
CDR3 DNA: TGTGCCAGTGCCACGGGACAGGGATACGAGCAGTACTTC; CDR3 protein: CASATGQGYEQYF; J gene: TRBJ2-7; V gene: TRBV19; D gene: TRBD1; clone size: .
CDR3 DNA: TGTGCCAGCACCGTACCGGCGGGGAACGAGCAGTACTTC; CDR3 protein: CASTVPAGNEQYF; J gene: TRBJ2-7; V gene: TRBV6-5; D gene: .; clone size: .
CDR3 DNA: TGCGCCAGCAGCCAAAAGGACAGGGACCAAGAGACCCAGTACTTC; CDR3 protein: CASSQKDRDQETQYF; J gene: TRBJ2-5; V gene: TRBV4-1; D gene: TRBD1; clone size: .
CDR3 DNA: TGTGCCAGCAGTTACTCCCGGACAGGGAGCACCTACGAGCAGTACTTC; CDR3 protein: CASSYSRTGSTYEQYF; J gene: TRBJ2-7; V gene: TRBV6-5; D gene: TRBD1; clone size: .
CDR3 DNA: TGTGCCAGCACCACGGACATATGGAACACTGAAGCTTTCTTT; CDR3 protein: CASTTDIWNTEAFF; J gene: TRBJ1-1; V gene: TRBV5-6; D gene: .; clone size: .
CDR3 DNA: TGTGCCAGCAGTTTAACAGGGGATCTCTATGGCTACACCTTC; CDR3 protein: CASSLTGDLYGYTF; J gene: TRBJ1-2; V gene: TRBV27; D gene: TRBD1; clone size: .
CDR3 DNA: TGCGCCAGCAGCCAAGAACTTTTTAGGTCAGGGGCGGATGAGCAGTTCTTC; CDR3 protein: CASSQELFRSGADEQFF; J gene: TRBJ2-1; V gene: TRBV4-3; D gene: .; clone size: .
CDR3 DNA: TGTGCCAGCAGCTTAGCTGGCAGGGGGCCAGACGAAGCTTTCTTT; CDR3 protein: CASSLAGRGPDEAFF; J gene: TRBJ1-1; V gene: TRBV7-9; D gene: TRBD1; clone size: .
CDR3 DNA: TGCAGCGTAAAGGACAGGGGAGTCACTGAAGCTTTCTTT; CDR3 protein: CSVKDRGVTEAFF; J gene: TRBJ1-1; V gene: TRBV29-1; D gene: TRBD1; clone size: few